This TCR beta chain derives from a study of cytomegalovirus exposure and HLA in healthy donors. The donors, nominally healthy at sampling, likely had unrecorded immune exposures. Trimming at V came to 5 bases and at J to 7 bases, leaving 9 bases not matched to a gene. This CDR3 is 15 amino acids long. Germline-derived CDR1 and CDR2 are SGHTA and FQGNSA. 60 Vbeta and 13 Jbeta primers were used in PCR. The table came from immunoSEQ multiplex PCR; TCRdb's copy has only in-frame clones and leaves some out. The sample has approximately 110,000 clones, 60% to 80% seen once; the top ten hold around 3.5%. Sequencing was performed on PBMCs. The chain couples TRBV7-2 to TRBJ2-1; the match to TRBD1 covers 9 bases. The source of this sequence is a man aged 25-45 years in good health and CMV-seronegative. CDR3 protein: CASSQQGQGVNEQFF. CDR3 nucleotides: TGTGCCAGCAGCCAACAGGGACAGGGCGTGAATGAGCAGTTCTTC.